This is a list of T cell receptor beta chains from one sample in a study of blood T cell repertoires in COVID-19. Clones were read by immunoSEQ multiplex PCR, and TCRdb kept only the in-frame ones, dropping some. The sample comprises about 240,000 clones, around nine tenths of which are singletons, and approximately 9% rests with the top ten. The sample consisted of PBMCs or T cells enriched from blood (not recorded which). These receptors originate from a middle-aged man who had recovered from COVID-19. Each CDR3 is given with its conserved first and last residue. Fields, in order: V gene, J gene, clone size, D gene, CDR3 protein, CDR3 DNA. The D gene is left open where the match is weak. Where a row states a size, it is once, few, many or the class of an expanded clone; other rows omit it.

TRBV7-9	TRBJ2-7	.	TRBD2	CASSTPREGPGFYEQYF	TGTGCCAGCAGCACCCCAAGGGAGGGTCCGGGGTTCTACGAGCAGTACTTC
TRBV20-1	TRBJ1-6	.	.	CSASYGLGSYNSPLHF	TGCAGTGCTAGTTACGGACTAGGGTCCTATAATTCACCCCTCCACTTT
TRBV7-2	TRBJ2-5	.	TRBD2	CASSPRGLAGEETQYF	TGTGCCAGCAGCCCAAGGGGACTAGCGGGGGAAGAGACCCAGTACTTC
TRBV24-1	TRBJ1-2	.	.	CATSAVYGTGGEIYTF	TGTGCCACCAGTGCCGTATACGGGACGGGGGGCGAGATCTACACCTTC
TRBV13	TRBJ2-1	.	TRBD2	CASSDGLAGGYEQFF	TGTGCCAGCAGCGACGGACTAGCGGGAGGATACGAGCAGTTCTTC
TRBV13	TRBJ2-7	once	TRBD1	CASSPVGQGASYEQYF	TGTGCCAGCAGTCCCGTCGGACAGGGGGCTTCCTACGAGCAGTACTTC
TRBV5-1	TRBJ2-1	.	.	CASSFISTGGGLNEQFF	TGCGCCAGCAGCTTCATTTCAACAGGTGGGGGGTTAAATGAGCAGTTCTTC
TRBV7-9	TRBJ1-3	once	.	CASTRSTGSSGNTIYF	TGTGCCAGCACTCGATCCACAGGGTCCTCTGGAAACACCATATATTTT
TRBV5-1	TRBJ1-3	.	.	CASSGAGSGNTIYF	TGCGCCAGCAGCGGGGCAGGCTCTGGAAACACCATATATTTT
TRBV28	TRBJ2-1	.	TRBD1	CASSNRGRSSYNEQFF	TGTGCCAGCAGTAACAGGGGCCGCAGCTCCTACAATGAGCAGTTCTTC
TRBV6-5	TRBJ2-7	.	.	CASSYLVGGSYEQYF	TGTGCCAGCAGTTACTTGGTGGGAGGCTCCTACGAGCAGTACTTC
TRBV5-1	TRBJ2-7	.	.	CASSPSLGGYSYEQYF	TGCGCCAGCAGCCCGTCTCTGGGCGGGTACTCCTACGAGCAGTACTTC
TRBV7-9	TRBJ2-1	.	.	CASSPPYLDGGSYNEQFF	TGTGCCAGCAGCCCACCGTACCTTGACGGAGGCTCCTACAATGAGCAGTTCTTC
TRBV11-1	TRBJ2-5	.	TRBD2	CASFRGSGGPQETQYF	TGTGCCAGCTTTCGAGGAAGCGGGGGTCCCCAAGAGACCCAGTACTTC
TRBV19	TRBJ1-3	.	.	CASSLYLESWTLGRNTIYF	TGTGCCAGTAGCCTATACCTAGAAAGTTGGACATTGGGTAGAAACACCATATATTTT
TRBV11-2	TRBJ1-5	.	TRBD1	CASTRQGGNQPQHF	TGTGCCAGCACAAGACAGGGTGGGAATCAGCCCCAGCATTTT
TRBV19	TRBJ1-3	.	.	CANLANSRGLSPGNTIYF	TGTGCCAACCTCGCGAACAGCCGGGGTCTTAGTCCTGGAAACACCATATATTTT
TRBV19	TRBJ1-2	.	TRBD1	CASSSTRGLGYTF	TGTGCCAGTAGTTCGACCAGGGGGCTCGGCTACACCTTC
TRBV7-3	TRBJ2-1	.	TRBD1	CASSSGQGSGEQFF	TGTGCCAGCAGCTCGGGACAGGGGTCCGGGGAGCAGTTCTTC
TRBV7-9	TRBJ2-1	.	TRBD1	CASSLDWAWTGEPHNEQFF	TGTGCCAGCAGCTTAGACTGGGCCTGGACAGGGGAGCCCCACAATGAGCAGTTCTTC
TRBV7-3	TRBJ2-1	.	.	CASSLMATTTIYNEQFF	TGTGCCAGCAGCTTAATGGCCACAACAACGATCTACAATGAGCAGTTCTTC
TRBV9	TRBJ2-3	.	TRBD2	CASSVGLAESTDTQYF	TGTGCCAGCAGCGTCGGACTAGCAGAGAGCACAGATACGCAGTATTTT
TRBV27	TRBJ2-2	.	TRBD2	CASSFSLAGGALNTGELFF	TGTGCCAGCAGTTTTAGCCTCGCGGGGGGGGCCCTGAACACCGGGGAGCTGTTTTTT
TRBV6-2/TRBV6-3	TRBJ2-1	.	.	CASSLSALAWMNEQFF	TGTGCCAGCAGTCTCTCTGCGCTAGCGTGGATGAATGAGCAGTTCTTC
TRBV6-5	TRBJ1-6	few	TRBD1	CASSSRQGFNSPLHF	TGTGCCAGCAGTTCCAGACAGGGGTTCAATTCACCCCTCCACTTT
TRBV5-6	TRBJ2-7	.	.	CASSLLRGSYEQYF	TGTGCCAGCAGCTTGTTAAGGGGGTCCTACGAGCAGTACTTC
TRBV7-9	TRBJ2-7	.	.	CASSAGLAPYEQYF	TGTGCCAGCAGCGCCGGACTTGCCCCCTACGAGCAGTACTTC
TRBV6-2/TRBV6-3	TRBJ1-3	.	.	CASSYGDSGNTIYF	TGTGCCAGCAGTTACGGTGACAGTGGAAACACCATATATTTT
TRBV18	TRBJ2-5	few	.	CASSPEETQYF	TGTGCCAGCTCACCCGAAGAGACCCAGTACTTC
TRBV12-5	TRBJ1-1	.	.	CASGLVHEISRTEAFF	TGTGCTAGTGGTTTGGTACATGAGATCTCGAGGACTGAAGCTTTCTTT
TRBV5-1	TRBJ2-7	.	TRBD1	CASSRGGTGGFYEQYF	TGCGCCAGCAGCCGAGGAGGTACAGGGGGGTTCTACGAGCAGTACTTC
TRBV24-1	TRBJ2-1	.	TRBD2	CATSASGRPTYNEQFF	TGTGCCACCAGTGCTAGCGGGCGCCCGACCTACAATGAGCAGTTCTTC
TRBV18	TRBJ2-1	.	TRBD2	CASSRAGLAELYPNNEQFF	TGTGCCAGCTCACGGGCCGGCCTAGCGGAGTTGTATCCCAACAATGAGCAGTTCTTC
TRBV19	TRBJ1-4	once	.	CASTRGFNEKLFF	TGTGCCAGTACTCGAGGCTTTAATGAAAAACTGTTTTTT
TRBV9	TRBJ2-5	.	.	CASSPRPRGETQYF	TGTGCCAGCAGCCCCCGGCCCCGCGGGGAGACCCAGTACTTC